This TCR beta chain was captured by sequencing in a study of T cells in women clearing cervical HPV infection. Regarding this clone: The read halts 3 residues ahead of the CDR3 end, with the missing end drawn from the germline J gene. The identical CDR3 is also encoded by other nucleotide sequences in the sample.

Germline loops: CDR1 MDHEN, CDR2 SYDVKM. This CDR3 has 14 residues. V was pared by 3 bases and J by 4 bases, with 13 bases between. MY09/MY11 PCR detected cervical HPV DNA; dot-blot assigned genotypes. Some clones are missing from TCRdb's copy, which holds only in-frame ones; the method was immunoSEQ multiplex PCR. The sample totals 35,000 to 50,000 clones. V is TRBV28 and J is TRBJ2-7; TRBD1 is a possible D gene (6 bases). The TCR sequence derives from a woman aged 18 to 75 with a cervical HPV16 infection that either progressed to CIN3+ or cleared (not recorded which). Material for sequencing was blood buffy coat. CDR3 protein: CASSFDQGRYEQYF. CDR3 bases read: TGTGCCAGCAGTTTCGATCAGGGGAGATACGAG. Full variable domain (missing parts from reference TRBV28 and TRBJ2-7): DVKVTQSSRYLVKRTGEKVFLECVQDMDHENMFWYRQDPGLGLRLIYFSYDVKMKEKGDIPEGYSVSREKKERFSLILESASTNQTSMYLCASSFDQGRYEQYFGPGTRLTVT.